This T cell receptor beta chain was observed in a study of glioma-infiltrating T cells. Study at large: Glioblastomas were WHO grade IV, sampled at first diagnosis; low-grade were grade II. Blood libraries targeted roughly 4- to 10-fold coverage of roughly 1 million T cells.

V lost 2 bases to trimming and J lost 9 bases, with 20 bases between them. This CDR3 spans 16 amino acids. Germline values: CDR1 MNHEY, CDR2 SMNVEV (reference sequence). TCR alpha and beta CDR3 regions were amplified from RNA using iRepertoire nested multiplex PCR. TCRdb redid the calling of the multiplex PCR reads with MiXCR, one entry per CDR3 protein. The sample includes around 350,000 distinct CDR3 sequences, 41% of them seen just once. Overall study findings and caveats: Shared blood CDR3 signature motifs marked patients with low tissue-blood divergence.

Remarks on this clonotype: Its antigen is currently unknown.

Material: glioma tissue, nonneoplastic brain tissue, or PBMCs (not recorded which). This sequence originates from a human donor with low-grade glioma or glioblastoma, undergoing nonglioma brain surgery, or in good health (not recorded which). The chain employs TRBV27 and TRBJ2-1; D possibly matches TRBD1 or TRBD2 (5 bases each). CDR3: CASSLIRFGGVGEQFF. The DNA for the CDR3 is TGTGCCAGCAGTTTAATCAGGTTTGGGGGAGTCGGTGAGCAGTTCTTC.